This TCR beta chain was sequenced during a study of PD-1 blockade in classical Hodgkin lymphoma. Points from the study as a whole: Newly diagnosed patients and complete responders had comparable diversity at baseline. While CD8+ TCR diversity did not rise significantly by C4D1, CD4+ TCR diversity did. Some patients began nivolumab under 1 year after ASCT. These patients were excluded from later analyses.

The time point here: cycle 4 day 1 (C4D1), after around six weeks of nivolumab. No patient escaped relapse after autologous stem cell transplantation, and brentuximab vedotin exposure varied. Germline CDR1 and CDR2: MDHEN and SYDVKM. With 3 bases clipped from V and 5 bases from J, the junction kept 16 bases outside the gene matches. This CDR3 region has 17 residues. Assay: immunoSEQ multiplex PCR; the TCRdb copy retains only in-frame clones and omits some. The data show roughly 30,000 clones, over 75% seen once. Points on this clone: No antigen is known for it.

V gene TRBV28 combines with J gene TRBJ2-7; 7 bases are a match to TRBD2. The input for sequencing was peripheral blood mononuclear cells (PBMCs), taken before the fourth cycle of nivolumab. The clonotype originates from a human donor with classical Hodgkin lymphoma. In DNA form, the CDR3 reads TGTGCCAGCAGTTTGGACCCCCCTAGCGGTCCTACGGACGAGCAGTACTTC. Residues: CASSLDPPSGPTDEQYF.